The 16 T cell receptor beta chains presented below share a single source sample, sequenced in a study of cytomegalovirus exposure and HLA in healthy donors. 13 Jbeta primers and 60 Vbeta primers were used for the PCR. Clones were sequenced by immunoSEQ multiplex PCR, and TCRdb holds only the in-frame ones, with some missing. In the table there are some 150,000 clones, under 85% of which are singletons. Specimen: PBMCs. The receptor source for this set is a man aged 18 to 30 in good health and CMV-seronegative.

The rearrangement joins TRBV27 to TRBJ2-2; 8 bases are a match to TRBD1. Trimming took 6 bases from V and 6 from J; bases not matched to a gene: 0. This CDR3 region has 12 residues. The germline V gene has CDR1 MNHEY and CDR2 SMNVEV (reference sequence). CDR3 DNA: TGTGCCAGCAGGACAGGGGCCGGGGAGCTGTTTTTT. Residues: CASRTGAGELFF.

The chain combines TRBV21-1 with TRBJ1-1; the D call in the table, TRBD1, was not verified against the DNA. TRBV21-1 corresponds to a pseudogene. The CDR3 is 14 residues long. CDR3 in amino acids: CASSKPGTAPEAFF. CDR3 in DNA: TGTGCCAGCAGCAAACCCGGCACAGCCCCTGAAGCTTTCTTT.

The chain joins TRBV4-3 to TRBJ1-1, with D uncertain. Deletions cut 0 bases from V and 5 bases from J, with 10 bases between. There are 14 residues in the CDR3. Germline CDR1 reads LGHNA; CDR2 reads YSLEER. CDR3 in DNA: TGCGCCAGCAGCCAAGATTATGTCGGGACTGAAGCTTTCTTT. This translates into CASSQDYVGTEAFF.

The chain employs TRBV7-2 and TRBJ1-1; D possibly corresponds to TRBD1 (6 bases). This CDR3 is 14 amino acids long. CDR1 is SGHTA and CDR2 is FQGNSA in the germline V gene. Between the trimmed V and J ends, which lost 3 bases and 3 bases, there was a span of 11 bases. DNA of the CDR3: TGTGCCAGCAGCTTCAGGGCAGGGGACACTGAAGCTTTCTTT. Amino acid sequence: CASSFRAGDTEAFF.

The chain carries TRBV5-6 and TRBJ1-5, with 9 nucleotides matching TRBD1. The CDR3 is 14 residues long. V was pared by 4 bases and J by 6 bases, with 5 bases of the junction left unmatched. Germline values: CDR1 SGHDT, CDR2 YYEEEE. CDR3 in amino acids: CASSTGQGFQPQHF. CDR3 DNA sequence: TGTGCCAGCAGCACCGGACAGGGGTTTCAGCCCCAGCATTTT.

The CDR3 is CASTPLKFGSPLHF. The CDR3, as DNA: TGCGCCAGCACCCCCTTAAAATTCGGTTCACCCCTCCACTTT. The V gene is TRBV10-1, the J gene TRBJ1-6; no definite D call. Germline V gives CDR1 WNHNN, CDR2 SYGVQD (reference sequence). V was shortened by 7 bases and J by 9 bases, with 16 bases between the two germline ends. CDR3 length: 14 amino acids.

The chain joins TRBV29-1 to TRBJ1-2; 10 nucleotides agree with TRBD1. After removal of 1 base from V and 4 bases from J, the junction contained 6 bases not matched to a gene. Looked up from germline, CDR1 is SQVTM and CDR2 is ANQGSEA. The CDR3 totals 15 residues. The chain's CDR3 is CSVEGDGDRGYGYTF. DNA of the CDR3: TGCAGCGTTGAAGGGGATGGGGACAGGGGCTATGGCTACACCTTC.

The gene calls are TRBV18 and TRBJ1-6; the match to TRBD1 covers 8 bases. Germline assignment: CDR1 KGHSH and CDR2 LQKENI. With V trimmed by 2 bases and J by 7 bases, 4 bases remained unmatched. CDR3 length: 15 residues. CDR3 residues: CASSPSGDRNSPLHF. For the CDR3, the DNA is TGTGCCAGCTCACCATCGGGGGACAGGAATTCACCCCTCCACTTT. The variable domain in full, completed from reference TRBV18 and TRBJ1-6, reads NAGVMQNPRHLVRRRGQEARLRCSPMKGHSHVYWYRQLPEEGLKFMVYLQKENIIDESGMPKERFSAEFPKEGPSILRIQQVVRGDSAAYFCASSPSGDRNSPLHFGNGTRLTVT.

This clone occurred a few times. This chain joins TRBV21-1 and TRBJ1-5; TRBD1, as called in the table, went unchecked against the DNA. TRBV21-1 is a pseudogene segment. The CDR3 spans 11 residues. In DNA form, the CDR3 reads TGTGCCAGCAGCGACAGGGTAACCCAGCATTTT. Its translation: CASSDRVTQHF.

The chain has TRBV18 and TRBJ1-1, with TRBD1 identical over 9 bases. Germline loops: CDR1 KGHSH, CDR2 LQKENI. The CDR3 extends over 14 amino acids. The junction had 6 bases not matched to a gene; V was cut back by 5 bases and J by 5 bases. CDR3 in amino acids: CASSDSTGGTEAFF. CDR3 in DNA: TGTGCCAGCTCAGACTCGACAGGGGGGACTGAAGCTTTCTTT.

The chain uses TRBV2 and TRBJ2-7; TRBD1 might be the D (6 bases). Germline V gene data show CDR1 as SNHLY and CDR2 as FYNNEI. This CDR3 is built from 16 residues. The V end lost 8 bases, the J end lost 5 bases, and 25 bases lay between the germline ends. The CDR3 DNA reads TGTGCCAGCTCCCCTAGGACAGCCTCCTTTCTGGACGAGCAGTACTTC. Protein product: CASSPRTASFLDEQYF.

The chain is built from TRBV7-2 and TRBJ2-1, with 9 bases fitting TRBD2. The ends lost 8 bases at V and 2 bases at J; junction bases unmatched: 10. Per germline, CDR1 SGHTA and CDR2 FQGNSA. The CDR3 is 16 amino acids. Here the CDR3 reads CASGALAGTAYNEQFF. The CDR3 nucleotides are TGTGCCAGCGGGGCCCTAGCGGGGACCGCCTACAATGAGCAGTTCTTC.

This clone was detected only a few times. The chain has TRBV2 and TRBJ2-5; 8 nucleotides align to TRBD1. This CDR3 has 13 residues. Germline V gene lookup returns CDR1 SNHLY and CDR2 FYNNEI. V lost 8 bases, J lost 5 bases, and 7 bases stayed unmatched. CDR3 bases: TGTGCCAGCCACAGGGGGTCTTGGGAGACCCAGTACTTC. Translation: CASHRGSWETQYF.

This clone was recorded a few times. V and J are TRBV5-6 and TRBJ2-7, with unresolved D. Per germline, CDR1 SGHDT and CDR2 YYEEEE. The CDR3 sequence is 13 residues long. The CDR3 bases are TGTGCCAGCAGCTTCTCGCCCGCGGCTCCCAGTCGCGTC. The encoded protein is CASSFSPAAPSRV.

V usage is TRBV13 and J usage is TRBJ2-6; D ambiguous. V shed 4 bases and J shed 0 bases, with 7 bases lying between them. The CDR3 is 15 residues long. Germline-derived CDR1 and CDR2 are PRHDT and FYEKMQ (reference sequence). The CDR3 here is CASSSQDSGANVLTF. DNA for the CDR3: TGTGCCAGCAGCTCGCAGGACTCTGGGGCCAACGTCCTGACTTTC.

This clone was detected a few times. This chain joins TRBV6-5 and TRBJ2-3; D remains unclear. This CDR3 has 14 residues. The germline V gene encodes CDR1 MNHEY and CDR2 SVGAGI. Between the trimmed V and J ends, which lost 5 bases and 2 bases, there was a span of 11 bases. In nucleotides, the CDR3 is TGTGCCAGCAGTAAGTCTCACTTCACAGATACGCAGTATTTT. Its translation is CASSKSHFTDTQYF.